This T cell receptor (beta chain) was captured by sequencing in a study of low-dose radiotherapy and immunotherapy resistance in tumors. Overall study context: A total of 6.5 Gy was given to Cohort 1 as 0.5 Gy per fraction every 2 weeks. Daily intake of oral aspirin 300 mg by patients lasted four cycles and began on cycle 1 day 1.

This clonotype was counted ten times or more. CDR3 length equals 15 residues. Germline V gives CDR1 SGHRS, CDR2 YFSETQ. The germline V and J ends were trimmed by 2 bases and 4 bases, with 15 bases remaining between them. cDNA synthesis used a TRAV/TRBV-specific primer set for both chains. PCR amplification of the TCRs was performed with Phusion for 20 PCR cycles, and it relied on a constant-region primer together with a V-primer adapter. TCRdb reanalysed the reads using MiXCR and keeps one entry per CDR3 protein. The data show about 100,000 distinct CDR3 sequences, less than 25% seen once. Time point given: after trial treatment. The treatment is: LDRT plus nivolumab, ipilimumab, low-dose cyclophosphamide and aspirin (RACIN trial).

The J gene is TRBJ1-2, the V gene TRBV5-1; TRBD1 might be the D (5 bases). The receptor's source is a male donor with prostate cancer. The source was PBMCs, collected after low-dose radiotherapy plus immunotherapy. The CDR3 DNA sequence: TGCGCCAGCAGCTTCCGGGACGACCCACTCTATGGCTACACCTTC. The encoded protein is CASSFRDDPLYGYTF.